This T cell receptor beta chain was sequenced for a study of blood T cell repertoires in COVID-19. Study-level information: Donors in the United States, Italy and Spain gave samples during acute or convalescent COVID-19. T cells, B-cell-depleted T cells, or PBMCs supplied cDNA or gDNA.

Germline V gene sequence: CDR1 SGHDT, CDR2 YYEEEE. V shed 3 bases, J shed 3 bases, and the junction held 5 bases outside the gene matches. CDR3 length: 14 amino acids. Original data processing: Estimated nucleated cell counts came from reference gene primer amplification. Data came from immunoSEQ multiplex PCR; TCRdb stores just in-frame clones and leaves some out. V, J and clone size reflect that table, while D and trimming were determined from the DNA. The table has over 75,000 clones, under 85% seen once; the top ten hold around 11%. The rearrangement joins TRBV5-6 to TRBJ2-5; 7 bases map to TRBD2. The specimen was peripheral blood. The sequence derives from a man in his 70s with acute or convalescent COVID-19. CDR3 nucleotide sequence: TGTGCCAGCAGCTCTGCGGGGGTGGAAGAGACCCAGTACTTC. Amino acid sequence: CASSSAGVEETQYF.